This T cell receptor (beta chain) was recovered during a study of T cell clonality in common variable immunodeficiency. V lost 5 bases and J lost 0, with 8 bases in between. The CDR3 contains 14 residues. The V gene's germline CDR1 is LNHDA and CDR2 SQIVND (reference sequence). The sample holds many counts of this clone. The sequence runs out 3 residues before the end of the CDR3; the remainder is reconstructed from the germline J gene. The protocol was immunoSEQ multiplex PCR, while the TCRdb copy is restricted to in-frame clones and leaves out a portion. Altogether 50,000 to 70,000 clones were found in the sample, and no singletons occur.

The sequenced sample consisted of peripheral blood mononuclear cells. The TCR sequence derives from a person aged 18 to 75 in good health. The chain carries TRBV19 and TRBJ1-5, with D hard to call. Partial CDR3 DNA: TGTGCCAGTAGTTCCGTAAATAGCAATCAGCCC. Its protein is CASSSVNSNQP. Given in full, the CDR3 is CASSSVNSNQPQHF.